Below are 28 T cell receptor beta chains sequenced from a single sample in a study of identical twins. Via MiXCR, TCRdb re-called the 5' RACE reads, giving one row per CDR3 protein. The repertoire holds approximately 300,000 distinct CDR3 sequences, roughly 10% seen once, with about 7.1% in the top ten. In addition, the sample was reused for a study of yellow fever vaccine responses in identical twins.

Sequencing was done on a sample of CD8+ T cells sorted from blood. These receptors were collected from a woman aged 18-29 years in good health.

The chain combines TRBV4-3 with TRBJ2-7, with 8 bases lining up with TRBD1. Germline assignment: CDR1 LGHNA and CDR2 YSLEER. The CDR3 is made up of 16 amino acids. After removal of 0 bases from V and 2 bases from J, the junction contained 6 bases not matched to a gene. The chain's CDR3 is CASSQERTGSPYEQYF. In DNA, the CDR3 is TGCGCCAGCAGCCAAGAAAGGACAGGGAGTCCCTACGAGCAGTACTTC.

In this sample, this clonotype turned up many times. The chain joins TRBV10-3 to TRBJ1-2, with TRBD1 as a possible D gene (5 bases). V was shortened by 8 bases and J by 1 base, with 20 bases between the two germline ends. CDR3 length equals 16 residues. Per germline, CDR1 ENHRY and CDR2 SYGVKD. CDR3 sequence: CAIGRDRNGGNYGYTF. The CDR3, as DNA: TGTGCCATCGGGCGGGACCGCAATGGGGGTAACTATGGCTACACCTTC.

The V call is TRBV29-1, the J call TRBJ1-2; D remains ambiguous. Trimming took off 4 bases at V and 6 bases at J, with 12 bases between the two ends. The CDR3 is 12 amino acids. Germline-derived CDR1 and CDR2 are SQVTM and ANQGSEA. This chain's CDR3 is CSVVTLRDGYTF. DNA of the CDR3: TGCAGCGTTGTGACCCTAAGGGATGGCTACACCTTC.

The genes are TRBV14 and TRBJ2-3; D may be TRBD1 or TRBD2 (5 bases each). The V gene lost 4 bases and the J gene lost 6 bases, with 26 bases spanning the gap. Germline values: CDR1 SGHDN, CDR2 FVKESK. This CDR3 spans 18 amino acids. The CDR3 nucleotides are TGTGCCAGCAGCCGGGAACCGGGGCCAGTTCCCTCTAGCGATACGCAGTATTTT. Amino acids: CASSREPGPVPSSDTQYF.

This clonotype was counted at least ten times. The chain has TRBV6-4 and TRBJ2-2; 7 bases match TRBD2. Germline lookup yields CDR1 MRHNA and CDR2 SNTAGT. V was clipped by 4 bases and J by 3 bases; unmatched bases: 5. The CDR3 is made up of 15 amino acids. The CDR3 bases are TGTGCCAGCAGTGTTGCGGGAGACCACACCGGGGAGCTGTTTTTT. Its translation: CASSVAGDHTGELFF.

The table lists this clonotype with many counts. The chain uses TRBV27 and TRBJ1-5; TRBD1 is a possible D gene (6 bases). Trimming took 3 bases from V and 3 from J, leaving 9 bases between them. Germline-derived CDR1 and CDR2 are MNHEY and SMNVEV (reference sequence). This CDR3 is built from 14 residues. This chain's CDR3 is CASSLGGFNQPQHF. The CDR3 nucleotides are TGTGCCAGCAGTTTGGGGGGCTTCAATCAGCCCCAGCATTTT.

This clonotype was seen at least ten times. Here the CDR3 DNA reads TGTGCCAGCAGCGCCTATGACAGTCGCCAAGAGACCCAGTACTTC. Its protein is CASSAYDSRQETQYF. The V gene is TRBV9, the J gene TRBJ2-5, with D maybe TRBD1 (5 bases). The CDR3 spans 15 residues. CDR1 SGDLS and CDR2 YYNGEE come from the germline V gene. V lost 3 bases to trimming and J lost 1 base, with 13 bases between them.

This chain links TRBV5-6 with TRBJ2-7; TRBD1 matches 7 bases. Germline V lookup: CDR1 SGHDT, CDR2 YYEEEE. The CDR3 covers 13 residues. Germline trimming cut 4 bases from V and 2 bases from J; bases unmatched to any gene: 3. CDR3 sequence: CASSGDRPYEQYF. CDR3 in DNA: TGTGCCAGCAGCGGGGACAGACCCTACGAGCAGTACTTC. The full variable domain, with the rest looked up from reference TRBV5-6 and TRBJ2-7, is DAGVTQSPTHLIKTRGQQVTLRCSPKSGHDTVSWYQQALGQGPQFIFQYYEEEERQRGNFPDRFSGHQFPNYSSELNVNALLLGDSALYLCASSGDRPYEQYFGPGTRLTVT.

The J gene is TRBJ2-3, the V gene TRBV7-9, with D maybe TRBD2 (5 bases). V was pared by 2 bases and J by 0 bases, with 12 bases between. Germline CDR1 and CDR2: SEHNR and FQNEAQ (reference sequence). The CDR3 contains 16 residues. The CDR3 DNA reads as TGTGCCAGCAGCTTACGCCCAGCGGACAGCACAGATACGCAGTATTTT. Amino acids: CASSLRPADSTDTQYF. Full variable domain (remainder filled in from reference TRBV7-9 and TRBJ2-3): DTGVSQNPRHKITKRGQNVTFRCDPISEHNRLYWYRQTLGQGPEFLTYFQNEAQLEKSRLLSDRFSAERPKGSFSTLEIQRTEQGDSAMYLCASSLRPADSTDTQYFGPGTRLTVL.

This clonotype was observed many times. This sequence joins TRBV7-9 and TRBJ2-3; tentative D call: TRBD1 (6 bases). Germline V CDR1 and CDR2: SEHNR, FQNEAQ (reference sequence). Trimming took off 2 bases at V and 5 bases at J, with 8 bases between the two ends. The CDR3 consists of 13 residues. The CDR3 protein is CASSLSGEDTQYF. CDR3 DNA: TGTGCCAGCAGCTTATCAGGGGAAGATACGCAGTATTTT. Variable domain in full (rest from reference TRBV7-9 and TRBJ2-3): DTGVSQNPRHKITKRGQNVTFRCDPISEHNRLYWYRQTLGQGPEFLTYFQNEAQLEKSRLLSDRFSAERPKGSFSTLEIQRTEQGDSAMYLCASSLSGEDTQYFGPGTRLTVL.

V and J are TRBV5-5 and TRBJ1-4; possible D gene TRBD1, 6 bases. Trimming removed 6 bases from V and 7 bases from J, with 16 bases in between. The CDR3 extends over 14 amino acids. The germline V gene has CDR1 SGHKS and CDR2 YYEKEE (reference sequence). For the CDR3, the DNA is TGTGCCAGCACCTATCAGGGGTTCGGTGAAAAACTGTTTTTT. Translated, it gives CASTYQGFGEKLFF.

This clonotype was recorded at least ten times. The V and J genes are TRBV7-9 and TRBJ1-5; no firm D call. Germline V gene lookup returns CDR1 SEHNR and CDR2 FQNEAQ (reference sequence). V lost 0 bases and J 3 bases, leaving 0 bases between the germline ends. CDR3 length equals 12 residues. CDR3 bases: TGTGCCAGCAGCTTAGCCAATCAGCCCCAGCATTTT. It translates to CASSLANQPQHF.

This clonotype was counted between two and nine times. The limits of the CDR3 on the DNA are not certain, so only TCRdb's listed CDR3 is given. The genes are TRBV6-1 and TRBJ2-2; the table's D gene call, TRBD1, was not cross checked with the DNA. The CDR3 comprises 14 residues, both ends counted. The germline CDR1 and CDR2 sequences are MNHNS and SASEGT. This CDR3 reads CASSGDRRRGAVFF.

V gene TRBV28 combines with J gene TRBJ1-1; maybe TRBD1 (5 bases). This CDR3 spans 16 amino acids. Per germline, CDR1 MDHEN and CDR2 SYDVKM. Deletions cut 4 bases from V and 1 base from J, with 16 bases between. CDR3 protein: CASSSPLGGRNTEAFF. The CDR3, as DNA: TGTGCCAGCAGTTCTCCATTGGGGGGGAGGAACACTGAAGCTTTCTTT.

The V gene is TRBV20-1, the J gene TRBJ1-1, with D uncertain. Trimming took off 0 bases at V and 7 bases at J, with 9 bases between the two ends. The germline V gene has CDR1 DFQATT and CDR2 SNEGSKA (reference sequence). This CDR3 region has 12 residues. Here the CDR3 DNA reads TGCAGTGCTAGAGATTTGGATGGTGAAGCTTTCTTT. This sequence encodes CSARDLDGEAFF.

The chain has TRBV2 and TRBJ1-4; D perhaps matches TRBD1 (5 bases). V lost 2 bases and J 3 bases, leaving 13 bases between the germline ends. The length of the CDR3 is 16 residues. Germline CDR1 SNHLY, CDR2 FYNNEI. As DNA, the CDR3 is TGTGCCAGCAGTGAAATTTCCAGGGTCTCTAATGAAAAACTGTTTTTT. Its translation: CASSEISRVSNEKLFF.

The V and J genes are TRBV7-6 and TRBJ2-2; D gene unclear. The CDR3 sequence is 14 residues long. Per germline, CDR1 SGHVS and CDR2 FNYEAQ. V shed 2 bases and J shed 1 base, with 5 bases lying between them. The CDR3 spells CASSLPQNTGELFF. CDR3 nucleotides: TGTGCCAGCAGCTTACCCCAGAACACCGGGGAGCTGTTTTTT.

This clonotype came up many times. The CDR3 reads CASSITGTDTQYF. Here the CDR3 DNA reads TGTGCCAGCAGCATTACCGGCACAGATACGCAGTATTTT. This chain connects TRBV2 to TRBJ2-3, with D uncertain. The CDR3 has 13 amino acids. Germline lookup yields CDR1 SNHLY and CDR2 FYNNEI. Trimming took 6 bases from V and 1 from J, leaving 8 bases between them.

This clonotype occurred a few times. V is TRBV11-2 and J is TRBJ2-3, with D unresolved. CDR1 and CDR2 from the germline V gene are SGHAT and FQNNGV. The CDR3 length is 11 residues. V shed 1 base and J shed 10 bases, with 6 bases lying between them. The CDR3 coding sequence is TGTGCCAGCAGCTTAGTAGAGTCGCAGTATTTT. Amino acid sequence: CASSLVESQYF.

The rearrangement uses TRBV2 and TRBJ2-7, with D hard to call. CDR3 length equals 12 residues. Germline V gene data show CDR1 as SNHLY and CDR2 as FYNNEI. V shed 6 bases and J shed 2 bases, with 8 bases lying between them. In DNA, the CDR3 is TGTGCCAGCAGGTCGCGCGCCTACGAGCAGTACTTC. As protein: CASRSRAYEQYF.

This clonotype was picked up many times. This chain uses TRBV4-3 with TRBJ2-1; D not certain. The germline V gene encodes CDR1 LGHNA and CDR2 YSLEER. There are 16 residues in the CDR3. The germline V and J ends were trimmed by 0 bases and 2 bases, with 11 bases remaining between them. The CDR3 is CASSQDPMGPYNEQFF. CDR3 nucleotides: TGCGCCAGCAGCCAAGACCCTATGGGCCCCTACAATGAGCAGTTCTTC.

This clonotype was recorded a few times. This chain connects TRBV11-2 to TRBJ2-1; TRBD2 matches 13 bases. Germline CDR1 SGHAT, CDR2 FQNNGV. V lost 5 bases and J lost 12; bases outside the gene matches: 10. The CDR3 has 15 amino acids. CDR3 region: CASSPGTSGIKGQFF. CDR3 nucleotide sequence: TGTGCCAGCAGCCCCGGGACTAGCGGGATTAAAGGGCAGTTCTTC.

This clonotype was detected a few times. The V gene is TRBV11-2, the J gene TRBJ1-1; D is perhaps TRBD1 (5 bases). Deletions cut 5 bases from V and 4 bases from J, with 14 bases between. Germline lookup yields CDR1 SGHAT and CDR2 FQNNGV. The CDR3 runs to 14 residues. The CDR3 loop reads CASSLVPGTTEAFF. CDR3 bases: TGTGCCAGCAGCCTGGTGCCCGGGACCACTGAAGCTTTCTTT.

V usage is TRBV29-1 and J usage is TRBJ2-2; 10 nucleotides agree with TRBD2. Germline trimming cut 8 bases from V and 6 bases from J; bases unmatched to any gene: 6. Per the germline V gene, CDR1 is SQVTM and CDR2 is ANQGSEA. The CDR3 totals 13 residues. This CDR3 reads CSSSGRIPGELFF. The CDR3 DNA is TGCAGCAGTAGCGGGAGGATTCCCGGGGAGCTGTTTTTT.

This clonotype was counted at least ten times. J is TRBJ2-7 and V is TRBV27; TRBD1 aligns across 7 bases. The CDR3 totals 12 residues. Germline V gene lookup returns CDR1 MNHEY and CDR2 SMNVEV (reference sequence). The ends lost 6 bases at V and 9 bases at J; junction bases unmatched: 8. CDR3 DNA sequence: TGTGCCAGCAGAGGGGGCGGAGTAGGGCAGTACTTC. It yields the protein CASRGGGVGQYF.

This clonotype was seen only a few times. The genes are TRBV24-1 and TRBJ2-1, with TRBD2 matching 11 bases. Trimming cost V 4 bases and J 4 bases; bases outside gene matches: 5. Germline V CDR1 and CDR2: KGHDR, SFDVKD. CDR3 length: 16 residues. The CDR3 protein is CATSDPTSGTYNEQFF. The CDR3 DNA follows: TGTGCCACCAGTGACCCGACTAGCGGGACTTACAATGAGCAGTTCTTC.

This clonotype was counted at least ten times. V and J are TRBV4-2 and TRBJ2-3; D could derive from TRBD1 or TRBD2 (5 bases each). Germline V gene lookup returns CDR1 LGHNA and CDR2 YNFKEQ. Trimming took 1 base from V and 0 from J, leaving 14 bases between them. The CDR3 is made up of 17 amino acids. This CDR3 is CASSQVQTGTSTDTQYF. In DNA, the CDR3 is TGTGCCAGCAGCCAAGTGCAGACGGGGACGAGCACAGATACGCAGTATTTT.

Ten or more counts support this clonotype. CDR3 loop: CASSSGRLPGETQYF. CDR3 coding DNA: TGCGCCAGCAGCTCGGGACGGCTCCCGGGAGAGACCCAGTACTTC. V gene TRBV5-1 combines with J gene TRBJ2-5; D may be TRBD1 or TRBD2 (5 bases each). The CDR3 totals 15 residues. Trimming left V 3 bases short and J 4 bases short, with 16 bases between. Germline lookup yields CDR1 SGHRS and CDR2 YFSETQ.